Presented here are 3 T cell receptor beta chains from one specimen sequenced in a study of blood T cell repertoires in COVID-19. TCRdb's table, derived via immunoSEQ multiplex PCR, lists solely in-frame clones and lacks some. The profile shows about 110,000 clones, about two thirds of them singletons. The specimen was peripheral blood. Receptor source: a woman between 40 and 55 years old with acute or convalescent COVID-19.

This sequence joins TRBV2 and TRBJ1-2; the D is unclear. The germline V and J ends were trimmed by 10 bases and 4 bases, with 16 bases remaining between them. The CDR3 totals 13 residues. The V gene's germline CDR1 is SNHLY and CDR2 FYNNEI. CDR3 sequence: CATDLRATYGYTF. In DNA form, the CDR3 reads TGTGCCACCGACTTGAGGGCGACCTATGGCTACACCTTC.

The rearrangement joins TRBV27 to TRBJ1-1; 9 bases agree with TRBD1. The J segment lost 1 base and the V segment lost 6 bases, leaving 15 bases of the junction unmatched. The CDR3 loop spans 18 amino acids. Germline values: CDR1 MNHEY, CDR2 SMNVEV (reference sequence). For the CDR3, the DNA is TGTGCCAGCAGCTACACCCCCGGACAGGGGCGAACGAACACTGAAGCTTTCTTT. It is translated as CASSYTPGQGRTNTEAFF.

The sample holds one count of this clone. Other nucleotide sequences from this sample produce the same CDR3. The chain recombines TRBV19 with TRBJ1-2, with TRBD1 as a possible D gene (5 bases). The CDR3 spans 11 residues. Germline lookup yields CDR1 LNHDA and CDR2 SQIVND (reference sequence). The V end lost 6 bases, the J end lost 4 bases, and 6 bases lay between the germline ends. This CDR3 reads CASRTVYGYTF. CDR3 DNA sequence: TGTGCCAGTAGGACAGTCTATGGCTACACCTTC.